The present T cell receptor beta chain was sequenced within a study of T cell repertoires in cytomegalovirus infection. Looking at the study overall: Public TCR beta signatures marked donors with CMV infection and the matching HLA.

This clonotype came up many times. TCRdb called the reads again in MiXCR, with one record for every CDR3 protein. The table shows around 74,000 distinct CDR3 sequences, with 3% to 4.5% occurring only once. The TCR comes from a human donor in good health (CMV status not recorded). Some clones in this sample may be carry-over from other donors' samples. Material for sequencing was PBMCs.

The CDR3 region is CASSLGGGNYGYTF. The CDR3 DNA sequence: TGTGCCAGCAGCTTAGGAGGGGGTAACTATGGCTACACCTTC. The chain is built from TRBV7-2 and TRBJ1-2; the D gene is possibly TRBD1 (6 bases). The CDR3 extends over 14 amino acids. Germline values: CDR1 SGHTA, CDR2 FQGNSA. V lost 1 base, J lost 1 base, and 7 bases lay in between.